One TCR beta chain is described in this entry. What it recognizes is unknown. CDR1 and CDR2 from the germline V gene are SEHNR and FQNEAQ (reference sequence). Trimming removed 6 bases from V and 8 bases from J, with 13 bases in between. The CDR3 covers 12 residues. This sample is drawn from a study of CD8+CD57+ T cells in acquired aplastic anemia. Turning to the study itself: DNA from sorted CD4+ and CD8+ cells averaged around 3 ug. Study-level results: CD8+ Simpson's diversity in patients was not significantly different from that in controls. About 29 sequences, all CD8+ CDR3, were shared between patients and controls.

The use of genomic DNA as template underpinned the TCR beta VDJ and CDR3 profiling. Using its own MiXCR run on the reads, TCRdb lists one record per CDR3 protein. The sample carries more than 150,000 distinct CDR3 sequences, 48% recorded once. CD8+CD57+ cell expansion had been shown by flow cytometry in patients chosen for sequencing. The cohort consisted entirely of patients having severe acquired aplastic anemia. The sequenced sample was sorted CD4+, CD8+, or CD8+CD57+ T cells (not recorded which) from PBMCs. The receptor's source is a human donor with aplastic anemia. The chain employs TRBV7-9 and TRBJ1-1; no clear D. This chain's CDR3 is CASRGGPGEAFF. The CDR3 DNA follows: TGTGCCAGCAGGGGCGGACCGGGAGAAGCTTTCTTT.